Listed below are T cell receptor beta chains from one sample, sequenced in a study of T cell repertoires in ileal Crohn's disease. Profiled with immunoSEQ multiplex PCR; TCRdb holds only in-frame clones, not every one. Here the sample spans about 8,200 clones, roughly 73% being singletons. What was sequenced was ileal tissue. These receptors were collected from an adult with Crohn's disease. CDR3s include the opening cysteine and the closing phenylalanine or tryptophan. A D gene is named only where the DNA matches it firmly. The size field is filled for only some rows; it gives once, few, many or a size class.

CDR3aa,CDR3nt,j_gene,len,d_gene,abundance,v_gene
CAISEQTNTEAFF,TGTGCCATCAGTGAACAGACAAACACTGAAGCTTTCTTT,TRBJ1-1,13,-,few,TRBV10-3
CASSLTGVRAEAFF,TGTGCCAGCAGTTTAACAGGGGTTAGGGCTGAAGCTTTCTTT,TRBJ1-1,14,TRBD1,-,TRBV28
CASSPRDRGGYTF,TGTGCCAGTAGTCCCCGGGACAGGGGAGGCTACACCTTC,TRBJ1-2,13,TRBD1,few,TRBV19
CASSFLATLTSEQYF,TGTGCCAGCAGCTTTTTAGCGACTTTAACATCCGAGCAGTACTTC,TRBJ2-7,15,-,-,TRBV13
CASSESYRSGNTIYF,TGTGCCAGCAGCGAGTCGTACCGGTCTGGAAACACCATATATTTT,TRBJ1-3,15,-,-,TRBV25-1
CASSTGPLEGDEQYF,TGTGCCAGCAGCACCGGACCGCTCGAGGGGGACGAGCAGTACTTC,TRBJ2-7,15,-,-,TRBV4-2
CASSQEGGNGNTIYF,TGTGCCAGCAGCCAAGAAGGAGGGAACGGAAACACCATATATTTT,TRBJ1-3,15,-,-,TRBV5-4
CATSLLGQARQETQYF,TGTGCCACCAGTTTATTGGGACAGGCCCGTCAAGAGACCCAGTACTTC,TRBJ2-5,16,TRBD1,-,TRBV15
CASSQAQRGGLNEQFF,TGTGCCAGCAGCCAAGCCCAGCGGGGGGGCCTCAATGAGCAGTTCTTC,TRBJ2-1,16,TRBD2,few,TRBV14
CASSQAGQGRTNYGYTF,TGCGCCAGCAGCCAAGCGGGACAGGGGAGAACTAACTATGGCTACACCTTC,TRBJ1-2,17,TRBD1,once,TRBV4-1
CASSFIDNSYEQYF,TGTGCCAGCAGTTTCATAGATAACTCCTACGAGCAGTACTTC,TRBJ2-7,14,-,-,TRBV27
CASSFSQTQRLPTNEKLFF,TGTGCCAGCAGTTTTTCGCAGACTCAACGACTTCCAACTAATGAAAAACTGTTTTTT,TRBJ1-4,19,-,-,TRBV28
CASSLGDRGQRETQYF,TGTGCCAGCAGCTTGGGCGACAGGGGACAAAGGGAGACCCAGTACTTC,TRBJ2-5,16,TRBD1,-,TRBV7-9
CASSAGQGGKSNTEAFF,TGCGCCAGCAGCGCAGGACAGGGGGGTAAGTCGAACACTGAAGCTTTCTTT,TRBJ1-1,17,TRBD1,-,TRBV4-1
CARGDRGHTEAFF,TGTGCCAGGGGGGACAGGGGCCACACTGAAGCTTTCTTT,TRBJ1-1,13,TRBD1,-,TRBV2
CASRNSLGNYGYTF,TGTGCCAGTAGGAACAGTTTGGGTAACTATGGCTACACCTTC,TRBJ1-2,14,-,-,TRBV19
CAWSATSLNTEAFF,TGTGCCTGGAGCGCTACGAGTCTGAACACTGAAGCTTTCTTT,TRBJ1-1,14,-,-,TRBV30
CASSPRNRAPTGGRYSNQPQHF,TGTGCCAGCAGCCCCCGAAATCGGGCTCCGACAGGCGGGCGTTATAGCAATCAGCCCCAGCATTTT,TRBJ1-5,22,-,-,TRBV21-1
CASGVLGGGGYGYTF,TGTGCCAGCGGTGTGTTAGGGGGCGGTGGCTATGGCTACACCTTC,TRBJ1-2,15,TRBD1,few,TRBV6-5
CATSRGGLPYNEQFF,TGTGCCACCAGCAGAGGAGGGCTACCTTACAATGAGCAGTTCTTC,TRBJ2-1,15,-,-,TRBV15
CAKSQGGRRSSSYEQYF,TGCGCCAAGTCCCAGGGGGGAAGGCGGTCCAGCTCCTACGAGCAGTACTTC,TRBJ2-7,17,-,-,TRBV5-1
CASSLELAAHEQYF,TGTGCCAGCAGCTTAGAACTAGCAGCTCACGAGCAGTACTTC,TRBJ2-7,14,-,-,TRBV5-5
CASSLRGVGAQPQHF,TGTGCCAGCAGCTTGCGGGGTGTGGGGGCTCAGCCCCAGCATTTT,TRBJ1-5,15,-,-,TRBV5-6
CATSPAGSGGEETQYF,TGTGCCACCAGCCCTGCCGGGAGCGGGGGGGAAGAGACCCAGTACTTC,TRBJ2-5,16,TRBD2,few,TRBV15
CASSPARGGNTEAFF,TGTGCCAGCTCACCAGCCAGGGGTGGGAACACTGAAGCTTTCTTT,TRBJ1-1,15,-,-,TRBV18
CASSSHRDRANTGELFF,TGTGCCAGCAGCTCGCACCGGGACAGGGCTAACACCGGGGAGCTGTTTTTT,TRBJ2-2,17,TRBD1,-,TRBV9
CSVVVSYGNEQFF,TGCAGCGTTGTAGTATCTTATGGCAATGAGCAGTTCTTC,TRBJ2-1,13,-,-,TRBV29-1
CASGTSDTGELFF,TGTGCCAGCGGGACTAGCGACACCGGGGAGCTGTTTTTT,TRBJ2-2,13,TRBD2,-,TRBV6-4
CASSITGGSNEQFF,TGTGCCAGTAGTATAACAGGGGGCTCCAATGAGCAGTTCTTC,TRBJ2-1,14,TRBD1,-,TRBV19
CASSFGTAGGQYF,TGTGCCAGCAGCTTCGGAACAGCGGGGGGCCAGTACTTC,TRBJ2-5,13,TRBD2,-,TRBV7-6
CASRMERDYGYTF,TGTGCCAGCAGAATGGAGAGGGACTATGGCTACACCTTC,TRBJ1-2,13,-,-,TRBV2
CASRVTGTNEKLFF,TGTGCCAGTAGGGTCACCGGAACTAATGAAAAACTGTTTTTT,TRBJ1-4,14,-,-,TRBV19
CASSQQGIQSGNTIYF,TGTGCCAGCAGCCAACAGGGGATTCAGTCTGGAAACACCATATATTTT,TRBJ1-3,16,TRBD1,-,TRBV2
CASSYGSGFEQYF,TGTGCCAGCTCGTACGGTAGCGGCTTCGAGCAGTACTTC,TRBJ2-7,13,-,-,TRBV6-6
CASSPIGRSGANVLTF,TGTGCCAGCAGCCCGATAGGGAGATCTGGGGCCAACGTCCTGACTTTC,TRBJ2-6,16,-,-,TRBV7-3
CASSLRYEQYF,TGTGCCAGCAGCCTCCGCTACGAGCAGTACTTC,TRBJ2-7,11,-,hyperexpanded,TRBV7-9
CASNDLGRAYEQYF,TGTGCCAGCAACGACCTGGGGAGGGCCTACGAGCAGTACTTC,TRBJ2-7,14,TRBD2,-,TRBV6-6
CASSFTSGNNEQFF,TGTGCCAGCAGCTTCACTAGCGGGAACAATGAGCAGTTCTTC,TRBJ2-1,14,TRBD2,-,TRBV7-2
CASSFDRGASPLHF,TGTGCCAGCAGCTTTGACAGGGGAGCCTCACCCCTCCACTTT,TRBJ1-6,14,TRBD1,-,TRBV7-6
CASRSSSDTQYF,TGTGCCAGCAGGTCTAGTTCAGATACGCAGTATTTT,TRBJ2-3,12,-,-,TRBV6-5
CASRSGHFSYNEQFF,TGTGCCAGTAGGAGCGGGCACTTCTCCTACAATGAGCAGTTCTTC,TRBJ2-1,15,-,-,TRBV19
CASSPQLAGGTYEQYF,TGTGCCAGCAGTCCACAACTAGCGGGGGGAACCTACGAGCAGTACTTC,TRBJ2-7,16,TRBD2,once,TRBV6-6
CASSDRGQDQPQHF,TGTGCCAGCAGCGACAGGGGGCAGGATCAGCCCCAGCATTTT,TRBJ1-5,14,TRBD1,few,TRBV2
CASSQATADSYGYTF,TGCGCCAGCAGCCAGGCCACGGCAGACAGCTATGGCTACACCTTC,TRBJ1-2,15,-,-,TRBV4-1
CASSQGQGGTGELFF,TGTGCCAGCAGCCAAGGGCAGGGCGGAACCGGGGAGCTGTTTTTT,TRBJ2-2,15,-,-,TRBV7-9
CASSRTGPYEQYF,TGTGCCAGCAGTCGCACAGGGCCCTACGAGCAGTACTTC,TRBJ2-7,13,-,-,TRBV6-5
CASSDPGQGGYANYGYTF,TGTGCCAGCAGTGATCCGGGACAGGGAGGATACGCTAACTATGGCTACACCTTC,TRBJ1-2,18,TRBD1,-,TRBV6-4
CASRPERGGPYEQYF,TGTGCCAGCAGACCTGAGCGGGGGGGTCCCTACGAGCAGTACTTC,TRBJ2-7,15,TRBD2,-,TRBV6-1
CASSEGGSAYEQYF,TGTGCCAGCAGTGAAGGAGGGTCGGCCTACGAGCAGTACTTC,TRBJ2-7,14,-,-,TRBV2
CASSSGGSGANVLTF,TGTGCCAGCAGCTCGGGGGGGTCTGGGGCCAACGTCCTGACTTTC,TRBJ2-6,15,TRBD2,once,TRBV7-2
CASSQDWEGSRYGYTF,TGCGCCAGCAGCCAAGATTGGGAGGGGTCCCGCTATGGCTACACCTTC,TRBJ1-2,16,-,-,TRBV4-3
CASSLDRRYGYTF,TGTGCCAGCAGCTTAGACAGGAGGTATGGCTACACCTTC,TRBJ1-2,13,-,-,TRBV11-2
CASSLWGGPTDTQYF,TGTGCCAGCAGCTTATGGGGGGGGCCCACAGATACGCAGTATTTT,TRBJ2-3,15,-,-,TRBV7-3
CAWLPSGNTIYF,TGTGCCTGGCTTCCTTCTGGAAACACCATATATTTT,TRBJ1-3,12,-,medium-sized,TRBV30
CASSQEEGSGANVLTF,TGCGCCAGCAGCCAAGAGGAGGGATCTGGGGCCAACGTCCTGACTTTC,TRBJ2-6,16,-,-,TRBV4-3
CASTFLGGVRDGYTF,TGCGCCAGCACTTTTCTGGGAGGTGTTCGTGATGGCTACACCTTC,TRBJ1-2,15,-,-,TRBV5-1
CASSLDSTVRGYGYTF,TGTGCCAGCAGCTTGGACTCGACAGTAAGGGGGTATGGCTACACCTTC,TRBJ1-2,16,-,-,TRBV5-4
CASSYSSSGGRDTQYF,TGTGCCAGCAGTTACTCGTCCAGCGGGGGGCGGGATACGCAGTATTTT,TRBJ2-3,16,TRBD2,-,TRBV6-5
CASSMGLRSAEKLFF,TGTGCCAGTAGTATGGGGCTGCGGTCGGCTGAAAAACTGTTTTTT,TRBJ1-4,15,-,-,TRBV19